The 17 T cell receptor beta chains reported below all come from one sample, sequenced in a study of T cell repertoires in cytomegalovirus infection. No antigen has been assigned to these receptors. TCRdb re-analysed the reads in MiXCR, keeping a single row per CDR3 protein. The sample consists of about 770,000 distinct CDR3 sequences, 25% to 35% of them appearing once. Here the sequenced sample was cultured CD8+ T cells from PBMCs, taken from culture after CMV antigen stimulation. Receptor source: a human donor in good health (CMV status not recorded). Some clones in this sample may be carry-over from other donors' samples.

The CDR3 is CASSLGGGQQYEQYV. CDR3 nucleotides: TGTGCCAGCAGCTTAGGAGGCGGCCAGCAATACGAGCAGTACGTC. This chain uses TRBV7-2 with TRBJ2-7, with no clear D. The CDR3 runs 15 residues. The germline CDR1 and CDR2 sequences are SGHTA and FQGNSA. Trimming removed 1 base at V and 4 bases at J, with 14 bases between.

Only a few counts were recorded for this clonotype. The rearrangement joins TRBV7-9 to TRBJ2-4; 7 bases match TRBD1. This CDR3 comprises 16 residues. The germline CDR1 and CDR2 sequences are SEHNR and FQNEAQ (reference sequence). V shed 5 bases, J shed 0 bases, and the junction held 7 bases outside the gene matches. This chain's CDR3 is CASSARDRKAKNIQYF. The CDR3 bases are TGTGCCAGCAGCGCCCGGGACAGAAAAGCCAAAAACATTCAGTACTTC.

The sample holds many counts of this clonotype. This chain links TRBV12-3 or TRBV12-4 with TRBJ2-1, with 10 bases matching TRBD1. V trimming: 2 bases; J trimming: 4 bases; junction bases outside the gene matches: 8. CDR3 length: 17 residues. The CDR3 loop is CASSLPLTGGMYNEQFF. As DNA, the CDR3 is TGTGCCAGCAGTTTACCGTTGACAGGGGGCATGTACAATGAGCAGTTCTTC.

This clonotype is a singleton in its sample. The rearrangement links TRBV12-3 or TRBV12-4 to TRBJ2-1, with a weak D call TRBD1 (5 bases). The CDR3 is made up of 15 amino acids. Trimming took 1 base from V and 8 from J, leaving 15 bases between them. Here the CDR3 reads CASSLGQGPGDEQFF. The CDR3 nucleotides are TGTGCCAGCAGTTTAGGGCAGGGTCCCGGAGATGAGCAGTTCTTC.

This clonotype came up once. The V gene is TRBV10-3, the J gene TRBJ2-1; 9 bases align to TRBD2. The germline gives CDR1 ENHRY, CDR2 SYGVKD. The trim removed 8 bases at V and 5 bases at J, leaving 7 bases unmatched. The CDR3 contains 14 residues. Written as DNA, the CDR3 is TGTGCCATCGGTGGGCGGGGGGGGGACAATGAGCAGTTCTTC. Protein product: CAIGGRGGDNEQFF.

This clonotype was picked up a small number of times. This rearrangement joins TRBV4-1 to TRBJ1-4, with 7 bases fitting TRBD1. The V gene's germline CDR1 is MGHRA and CDR2 YSYEKL. V trimming: 4 bases; J trimming: 0 bases; junction bases outside the gene matches: 5. This CDR3 spans 16 amino acids. In DNA, the CDR3 is TGCGCCAGCAGCCTCGGACAGGAGCCAACTAATGAAAAACTGTTTTTT. Translating gives CASSLGQEPTNEKLFF.

This clonotype has a count of ten or more. V gene TRBV7-3 combines with J gene TRBJ2-1; TRBD2 is a possible D gene (6 bases). V was shortened by 1 base and J by 8 bases, with 18 bases between the two germline ends. Germline assignment: CDR1 SGHTA and CDR2 FQGTGA. There are 16 residues in the CDR3. CDR3 sequence reads: CASSLSRRGPGDEQFF. The CDR3 DNA reads as TGTGCCAGCAGCTTAAGTCGGCGGGGCCCCGGGGATGAGCAGTTCTTC.

This clonotype was counted between two and nine times. The chain joins TRBV7-2 to TRBJ1-1; D is undetermined. The CDR3 covers 13 residues. Germline CDR1 reads SGHTA; CDR2 reads FQGNSA. Trimming removed 2 bases at V and 6 bases at J, with 10 bases between. The CDR3 bases are TGTGCCAGCAGCTTAAGGGAGAGACCTGAAGCTTTCTTT. Its translation: CASSLRERPEAFF.

This clonotype was observed a handful of times. This rearrangement joins TRBV6-2 or TRBV6-3 to TRBJ1-2, with D uncertain. Germline assignment: CDR1 MNHEY and CDR2 SVGEGT. V was cut by 1 base and J by 6 bases, with 6 bases left in between. The CDR3 spans 12 residues. CDR3 in amino acids: CASSYYTDGYTF. In nucleotides, the CDR3 is TGTGCCAGCAGTTACTATACGGATGGCTACACCTTC.

The rearrangement links TRBV12-3 or TRBV12-4 to TRBJ2-1; D is ambiguous. Trimming left V 5 bases short and J 3 bases short, with 14 bases between. This CDR3 is built from 15 residues. The CDR3 DNA reads TGTGCCAGCAGTCCCCACGACGGATTCTACAATGAGCAGTTCTTC. Its protein is CASSPHDGFYNEQFF.

The chain uses TRBV9 and TRBJ2-7, with D possibly called TRBD1 or TRBD2 (7 bases each). The CDR3 sequence is 16 residues long. V dropped 0 bases and J dropped 2 bases, with 15 bases sitting between them. CDR1 and CDR2 (germline): SGDLS, YYNGEE. CDR3 in amino acids: CASSVEQGGVPYEQYV. The CDR3 nucleotides read TGTGCCAGCAGCGTAGAGCAGGGGGGGGTCCCCTACGAGCAGTACGTC.

CDR3 region: CASSEWGLDTGELFF. In DNA form, the CDR3 reads TGTGCCAGCAGTGAGTGGGGGCTCGACACCGGGGAGCTGTTTTTT. The chain has TRBV2 and TRBJ2-2, with a tentative D call TRBD1 (6 bases). V lost 3 bases and J 3 bases, leaving 11 bases between the germline ends. CDR3 length: 15 residues. Per germline, CDR1 SNHLY and CDR2 FYNNEI. The full variable domain, in which reference TRBV2 and TRBJ2-2 provide the parts outside the CDR3, is EPEVTQTPSHQVTQMGQEVILRCVPISNHLYFYWYRQILGQKVEFLVSFYNNEISEKSEIFDDQFSVERPDGSNFTLKIRSTKLEDSAMYFCASSEWGLDTGELFFGEGSRLTVL.

About this clonotype: This sequence may be a read error, since a much larger clone differs from it by one base. The chain recombines TRBV24-1 with TRBJ2-6; unclear D gene. The CDR3 covers 15 residues. Germline V gene lookup returns CDR1 KGHDR and CDR2 SFDVKD. CDR3 coding DNA: TGTGCCACCGGTGATTTGGGGTCTGGGGCCAACGTCCTGACTTTC. Residues: CATGDLGSGANVLTF.

V is TRBV11-2 and J is TRBJ2-1; 9 nucleotides agree with TRBD2. There are 19 residues in the CDR3. Germline-derived CDR1 and CDR2 are SGHAT and FQNNGV. The junction had 14 bases not matched to a gene; V was cut back by 1 base and J by 4 bases. Here the CDR3 reads CASSLALAGGLLRYNEQFF. Here the CDR3 DNA reads TGTGCCAGCAGCTTAGCGTTGGCGGGGGGGCTGCTCAGGTACAATGAGCAGTTCTTC.

This CDR3 reads CASSPVVFADGYTF. CDR3 sequence (DNA): TGTGCCAGCAGTCCGGTCGTTTTTGCTGATGGCTACACCTTC. The genes are TRBV6-6 and TRBJ1-2, with D unresolved. CDR3 size: 14 residues. Germline V gene lookup returns CDR1 MNHNY and CDR2 SVGAGI (reference sequence). Trimming stripped 5 bases from V and 6 bases from J, with 16 bases between.

Comment on this clonotype: A clone one base away is much larger, so this may be a read error. The CDR3 spells CASRDRAHEQYF. The CDR3 DNA follows: TGTGCCAGCCGGGACAGGGCCCACGAGCAGTACTTC. The chain recombines TRBV2 with TRBJ2-7; 9 nucleotides match TRBD1. The CDR3 is 12 amino acids. CDR1 is SNHLY and CDR2 is FYNNEI in the germline V gene. The junction had 4 bases not matched to a gene; V was cut back by 8 bases and J by 5 bases.

V is TRBV27 and J is TRBJ2-1; maybe TRBD1 (7 bases). CDR3 length: 14 residues. V lost 3 bases and J 9 bases, leaving 15 bases between the germline ends. Looked up from germline, CDR1 is MNHEY and CDR2 is SMNVEV (reference sequence). DNA of the CDR3: TGTGCCAGCAGTTTTGGGACAGAACTAGCTGAGCAGTTCTTC. It yields the protein CASSFGTELAEQFF.